A selection of T cell receptor beta chains follows, all from one sample in a study of blood T cells in healthy people across ages. Each CDR3 protein gets one entry after TCRdb re-called the 5' RACE reads with MiXCR. The data contain around 670,000 distinct CDR3 sequences, under 30% of them singletons. The sequenced sample consisted of blood. The receptor set was obtained from a woman at least 80 years old in good health. CDR3s include the opening cysteine and the closing phenylalanine or tryptophan. Each record gives: J gene, V gene, CDR3 length, D gene, clone size, CDR3 DNA, CDR3 protein. D genes are given only for firm matches. The size field is filled for only some rows; it gives once, few, many or a size class.

J: TRBJ2-1; V: TRBV28; length: 13; D: TRBD2; size: NA; DNA: TGTGCCAGCAGTTCCCCAGGGCTAGCGGTGGGGTTCTTC; CDR3: CASSSPGLAVGFF
J: TRBJ2-1; V: TRBV20-1; length: 14; D: TRBD2; size: NA; DNA: TGCGGTGCAGGGAGGGTAAGCTCCTACAATGAGCAGTTCTTC; CDR3: CGAGRVSSYNEQFF
J: TRBJ2-7; V: TRBV6-2/TRBV6-3; length: 16; D: TRBD2; size: many; DNA: TGTGCCAGCAGTTACACCCTCGGAGCGGGAGGCTACGAGCAGTACTTC; CDR3: CASSYTLGAGGYEQYF
J: TRBJ1-1; V: TRBV7-9; length: 11; D: NA; size: few; DNA: TGTGCCAGCAGCTTGACTAATGAAGCTTTCTTT; CDR3: CASSLTNEAFF
J: TRBJ1-5; V: TRBV3-1; length: 16; D: NA; size: many; DNA: TGTGCCAGCAGCCAAGGTTGGGCAGGGCGGGTTCAGCCCCAGCATTTT; CDR3: CASSQGWAGRVQPQHF
J: TRBJ2-7; V: TRBV20-1; length: 17; D: TRBD2; size: many; DNA: TGCAGTGCTAGAGATCGGACTAGCGGGGCGAATCCCTACGAGCAGTACTTC; CDR3: CSARDRTSGANPYEQYF
J: TRBJ1-1; V: TRBV4-2; length: 14; D: NA; size: few; DNA: TGTGCCAGCAGCCAAGAAGGGAGGACCAGAGGGGCTTTCTTT; CDR3: CASSQEGRTRGAFF
J: TRBJ1-1; V: TRBV9; length: 16; D: NA; size: few; DNA: TGTGCCAGCAGCGTAGGGGTCGAGGCCCCGAGCACTGAAGCTTTCTTT; CDR3: CASSVGVEAPSTEAFF
J: TRBJ2-5; V: TRBV20-1; length: 15; D: TRBD2; size: many; DNA: TGCAGTGCCAGAAGACTAGCGGGGGACAAAGAGACCCAGTACTTC; CDR3: CSARRLAGDKETQYF
J: TRBJ2-7; V: TRBV9; length: 14; D: TRBD1; size: many; DNA: TGTGCCAGCAGCGCCGGGACAGGCATCTACGAGCAGTACTTC; CDR3: CASSAGTGIYEQYF
J: TRBJ2-7; V: TRBV4-2; length: 16; D: NA; size: many; DNA: TGTGCCAGCAGCCGAAACCGGGACGGGGGACTCTACGAGCAGTACTTC; CDR3: CASSRNRDGGLYEQYF
J: TRBJ2-7; V: TRBV7-7; length: 14; D: NA; size: many; DNA: TGTGCTAGCATCCGGGGTAACCGTAACTACGAGCAGTACTTC; CDR3: CASIRGNRNYEQYF
J: TRBJ1-4; V: TRBV9; length: 14; D: TRBD1; size: NA; DNA: TGTGCCAGCAGCCAGGGACAGGGTATCGAAAAACTGTTTTTT; CDR3: CASSQGQGIEKLFF
J: TRBJ2-1; V: TRBV7-6; length: 16; D: TRBD1; size: NA; DNA: TGTGCCAGCAGCCTACTAGAGGACAGGGCTTTCTATGAGCAGTTCTTC; CDR3: CASSLLEDRAFYEQFF
J: TRBJ1-6; V: TRBV6-1; length: 13; D: NA; size: many; DNA: TGTGCCAGCAGTCCGGGACATGCCTCACCCCTCCACTTT; CDR3: CASSPGHASPLHF
J: TRBJ2-7; V: TRBV5-5; length: 15; D: NA; size: many; DNA: TGTGCCAGCAGCACAGGACCGGGGGTGGCCTACGAGCAGTACTTC; CDR3: CASSTGPGVAYEQYF
J: TRBJ1-2; V: TRBV6-2/TRBV6-3; length: 13; D: TRBD1; size: few; DNA: TGTGCCAGCAGGAAGACAGGGGGAAATGGCTACACCTTC; CDR3: CASRKTGGNGYTF
J: TRBJ1-1; V: TRBV5-1; length: 13; D: NA; size: NA; DNA: TGCGCCAGCAGCCAACGGGGGGTTGGTGATGGTTTCTTT; CDR3: CASSQRGVGDGFF
J: TRBJ2-1; V: TRBV7-2; length: 18; D: NA; size: NA; DNA: TGTGCCAGCAGCTTAGGTGGGTGGGCGGGAAACTCCTACAATGAGCAGTTCTTC; CDR3: CASSLGGWAGNSYNEQFF
J: TRBJ2-3; V: TRBV6-1; length: 15; D: NA; size: many; DNA: TGTGCCAGCAGTGAAGCGCTGGGGGCCCCAGATACGCAGTATTTT; CDR3: CASSEALGAPDTQYF
J: TRBJ1-4; V: TRBV7-9; length: 15; D: NA; size: many; DNA: TGTGCCAGCAGCCCGCGCGGGGGTGGGTATGAAAAACTGTTTTTT; CDR3: CASSPRGGGYEKLFF
J: TRBJ1-1; V: TRBV6-5; length: 14; D: NA; size: NA; DNA: TGTGCCAGCAGTAATACCCGGGTGAACACTGAAGCTTTCTTT; CDR3: CASSNTRVNTEAFF
J: TRBJ2-7; V: TRBV7-2; length: 16; D: NA; size: NA; DNA: TGTGCCAGCAGCTTAGCAGGGATGGAGGTATCGTACGAGCAGTACTTC; CDR3: CASSLAGMEVSYEQYF
J: TRBJ2-7; V: TRBV10-3; length: 14; D: NA; size: many; DNA: TGTGCCATCAGTGACACTCGGGGAAAGGGCGAGCAGTACTTC; CDR3: CAISDTRGKGEQYF
J: TRBJ1-2; V: TRBV24-1; length: 14; D: TRBD1; size: NA; DNA: TGTGCCACCAGTGCCAGGGGGAACAACTATGGCTACACCTTC; CDR3: CATSARGNNYGYTF
J: TRBJ2-7; V: TRBV5-1; length: 14; D: NA; size: NA; DNA: TGCGCCAGCAGCTTGGGGGATGGACTCTACGAGCAGTACTTC; CDR3: CASSLGDGLYEQYF
J: TRBJ1-2; V: TRBV30; length: 14; D: NA; size: NA; DNA: TGTGCCTGGGGAAAAGGGAAAACGGGTGATGGCTACACCTTC; CDR3: CAWGKGKTGDGYTF
J: TRBJ2-7; V: TRBV6-5; length: 11; D: TRBD1; size: once; DNA: TGTGCCAGCGGACAGGGGACCGGGCAGTACTTC; CDR3: CASGQGTGQYF
J: TRBJ1-6; V: TRBV20-1; length: 15; D: TRBD1; size: many; DNA: TGCAGTGCTAGAGGGACAGGGGACCCCAAGTCACCCCTCCACTTT; CDR3: CSARGTGDPKSPLHF
J: TRBJ1-1; V: TRBV15; length: 14; D: NA; size: NA; DNA: TGTGCCACCAGCAGAGATCGGCAGGCTATTGAAGCTTTCTTT; CDR3: CATSRDRQAIEAFF
J: TRBJ1-1; V: TRBV5-1; length: 14; D: TRBD1; size: NA; DNA: TGCGCCAGCAGCTTGTCCCGGGACAGGGATGAAGCTTTCTTT; CDR3: CASSLSRDRDEAFF
J: TRBJ1-2; V: TRBV5-1; length: 12; D: NA; size: NA; DNA: TGCGCCAGCAGCCCGGACCGTAAGAGCTACACCTTC; CDR3: CASSPDRKSYTF
J: TRBJ1-5; V: TRBV20-1; length: 15; D: NA; size: NA; DNA: TGCAGTGCTAGAGAAAGTCAGGCACTCAATCAGCCCCAGCATTTT; CDR3: CSARESQALNQPQHF
J: TRBJ2-3; V: TRBV7-2; length: 16; D: TRBD2; size: many; DNA: TGTGCCAGCAGCTTAGGGGCGGGGGGCCGGGTAGATACGCAGTATTTT; CDR3: CASSLGAGGRVDTQYF
J: TRBJ1-2; V: TRBV28; length: 14; D: NA; size: few; DNA: TGTGCCAGCAGCCTTCAGGGGCGTTTAGGGGGCTACACCTTC; CDR3: CASSLQGRLGGYTF
J: TRBJ1-5; V: TRBV6-6; length: 13; D: NA; size: many; DNA: TGTGCCAGCAGTTCCACGGGGGGACAGCCCCAGCATTTT; CDR3: CASSSTGGQPQHF
J: TRBJ1-1; V: TRBV25-1; length: 17; D: NA; size: once; DNA: TGTGCCAGCAGTGAATGGGGACGGGGGATGAGGAACACTGAAGCTTTCTTT; CDR3: CASSEWGRGMRNTEAFF
J: TRBJ2-2; V: TRBV7-2; length: 15; D: NA; size: many; DNA: TGTGCCAGCACCCAGACCCTTCTGAACACCGGGGAGCTGTTTTTT; CDR3: CASTQTLLNTGELFF
J: TRBJ2-7; V: TRBV4-2; length: 14; D: NA; size: many; DNA: TGTGCCAGCAGCCAAGATCAACGAGGGAGCGAGCAGTACTTC; CDR3: CASSQDQRGSEQYF
J: TRBJ2-7; V: TRBV20-1; length: 13; D: TRBD2; size: medium-sized; DNA: TGTAGAACCCTTGGGGAGGGAACCTACGAGCAGTACTTC; CDR3: CRTLGEGTYEQYF
J: TRBJ2-6; V: TRBV7-8; length: 18; D: TRBD1; size: few; DNA: TGTGCCAGCAGCTTACTTAGGGGGCGAGACTCTGGGGCCAACGTCCTGACTTTC; CDR3: CASSLLRGRDSGANVLTF
J: TRBJ2-1; V: TRBV3-1; length: 11; D: NA; size: NA; DNA: TGTGCCAGCAGCCAGGAGCTCGAGCAGTTCTTC; CDR3: CASSQELEQFF
J: TRBJ1-2; V: TRBV6-5; length: 13; D: NA; size: NA; DNA: TGTGCCAGCACCCCGGTGGGGGGCGCAGGCTACACCTTC; CDR3: CASTPVGGAGYTF
J: TRBJ2-3; V: TRBV20-1; length: 14; D: TRBD2; size: many; DNA: TGCAGTGCTGATAGCGGGACTAGCACAGATACGCAGTATTTT; CDR3: CSADSGTSTDTQYF
J: TRBJ2-1; V: TRBV5-1; length: 13; D: TRBD1; size: many; DNA: TGCGCCAGCAGGAGGACAGGGGACAATGAGCAGTTCTTC; CDR3: CASRRTGDNEQFF
J: TRBJ1-2; V: TRBV2; length: 14; D: TRBD1; size: many; DNA: TGTGCCAGCAGCCTGGGACAGCCTAACTATGGCTACACCTTC; CDR3: CASSLGQPNYGYTF
J: TRBJ2-3; V: TRBV6-1; length: 15; D: NA; size: NA; DNA: TGTGCCAGCAGAGTCGGGGGCGCCGGCACAGATACGCAGTATTTT; CDR3: CASRVGGAGTDTQYF
J: TRBJ2-7; V: TRBV10-3; length: 16; D: TRBD1; size: once; DNA: TGCGCCATCAGTGAGTTAGATCGGGACAGGGGAAATGAGCAGTACTTC; CDR3: CAISELDRDRGNEQYF
J: TRBJ2-6; V: TRBV27; length: 17; D: NA; size: many; DNA: TGTGCCAGCAGTTTATCGGGAACTGTCTCTGGGGCCAACGTCCTGACTTTC; CDR3: CASSLSGTVSGANVLTF
J: TRBJ2-2; V: TRBV5-1; length: 12; D: NA; size: few; DNA: TGCGCCAGCACCTTGGACAGCGGGGAGCTGTTTTTT; CDR3: CASTLDSGELFF